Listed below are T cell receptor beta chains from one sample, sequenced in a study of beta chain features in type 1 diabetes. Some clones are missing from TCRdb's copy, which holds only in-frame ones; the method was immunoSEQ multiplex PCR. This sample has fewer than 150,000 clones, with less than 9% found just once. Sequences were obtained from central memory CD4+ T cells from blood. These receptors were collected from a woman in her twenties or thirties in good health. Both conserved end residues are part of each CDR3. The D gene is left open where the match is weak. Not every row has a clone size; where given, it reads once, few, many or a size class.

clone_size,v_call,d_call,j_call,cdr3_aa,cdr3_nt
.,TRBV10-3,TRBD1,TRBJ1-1,CAISDTGGSNTEAFF,TGTGCCATCAGCGATACAGGGGGTTCTAACACTGAAGCTTTCTTT
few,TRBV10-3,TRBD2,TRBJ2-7,CAISGGGSGDYEQYF,TGTGCCATCAGTGGGGGCGGCAGCGGGGACTACGAGCAGTACTTC
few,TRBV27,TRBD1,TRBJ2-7,CASSPRTGGYEQYF,TGTGCCAGCAGTCCCCGGACAGGGGGCTACGAGCAGTACTTC
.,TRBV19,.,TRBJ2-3,CASNDRSTDTQYF,TGTGCCAGTAACGACAGAAGCACAGATACGCAGTATTTT
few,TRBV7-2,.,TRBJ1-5,CASSFSATMEQPQHF,TGTGCCAGCAGCTTCTCAGCAACTATGGAGCAGCCCCAGCATTTT
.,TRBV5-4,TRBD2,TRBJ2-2,CASSLVSGRAGGELFF,TGTGCCAGCAGCTTGGTTAGCGGGAGGGCCGGCGGGGAGCTGTTTTTT
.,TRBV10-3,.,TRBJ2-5,CAIREGAQETQYF,TGTGCCATCAGGGAAGGGGCCCAAGAGACCCAGTACTTC
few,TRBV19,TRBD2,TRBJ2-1,CASSMEGTSGTGNEQFF,TGTGCCAGTAGTATGGAGGGGACTAGCGGGACGGGGAATGAGCAGTTCTTC
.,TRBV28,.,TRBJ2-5,CASSTGRGETQYF,TGTGCCAGCAGTACCGGGCGCGGGGAGACCCAGTACTTC
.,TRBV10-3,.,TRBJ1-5,CAISESSQPQHF,TGTGCCATCAGTGAGAGCTCTCAGCCCCAGCATTTT
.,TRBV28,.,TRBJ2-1,CASYARTPTYNEQFF,TGTGCCAGCTATGCCCGGACACCCACCTACAATGAGCAGTTCTTC
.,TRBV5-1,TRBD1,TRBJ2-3,CASSSQGVTDTQYF,TGCGCCAGCAGCTCTCAGGGGGTCACAGATACGCAGTATTTT
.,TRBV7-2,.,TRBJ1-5,CASSPGGRQPQHF,TGTGCCAGCAGCCCCGGGGGGAGACAGCCCCAGCATTTT
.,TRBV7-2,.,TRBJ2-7,CASSLGGGRMYEQYF,TGTGCCAGCAGCTTAGGGGGGGGGCGGATGTACGAGCAGTACTTC
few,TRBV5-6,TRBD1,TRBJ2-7,CASSLEGQVTTYEQYF,TGTGCCAGCAGCTTGGAGGGACAGGTGACCACCTACGAGCAGTACTTC
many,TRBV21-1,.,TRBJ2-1,CASSKLTRRSEEQFF,TGTGCCAGCAGCAAATTGACTAGACGCAGCGAGGAGCAGTTCTTC
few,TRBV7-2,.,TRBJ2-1,CASSPQGDSGVRFF,TGTGCCAGCAGCCCGCAGGGGGACTCGGGAGTACGGTTCTTC
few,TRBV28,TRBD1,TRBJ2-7,CASGERQGTYEQYF,TGTGCCAGCGGGGAAAGACAGGGGACCTACGAGCAGTACTTC
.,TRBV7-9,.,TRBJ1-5,CASSLVGDQPQHF,TGTGCCAGCAGCTTAGTAGGGGATCAGCCCCAGCATTTT
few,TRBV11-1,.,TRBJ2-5,CASSLASGLRGETQYF,TGTGCCAGCAGCTTAGCGTCGGGACTCCGAGGCGAGACCCAGTACTTC
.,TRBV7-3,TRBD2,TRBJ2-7,CASSLGLLAGPTIF,TGTGCCAGCAGCTTAGGGCTCCTAGCGGGTCCCACCATATTC
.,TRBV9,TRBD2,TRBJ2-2,CASSETSGRTGELFF,TGTGCCAGCAGCGAAACTAGCGGGAGGACCGGGGAGCTGTTTTTT
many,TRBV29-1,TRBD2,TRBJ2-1,CSVERLAEYNEQFF,TGCAGCGTTGAGCGACTAGCGGAGTACAATGAGCAGTTCTTC
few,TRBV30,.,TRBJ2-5,CAWSVQGTLYPGTQYF,TGTGCCTGGAGTGTACAGGGGACTTTATACCCAGGGACCCAGTACTTC
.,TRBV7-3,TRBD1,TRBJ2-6,CASSPNRGQGESGANVLTF,TGTGCCAGCAGCCCCAATCGGGGACAGGGCGAGTCTGGGGCCAACGTCCTGACTTTC
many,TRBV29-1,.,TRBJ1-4,CSVRTGYEKLFF,TGCAGCGTTAGGACGGGATATGAAAAACTGTTTTTT
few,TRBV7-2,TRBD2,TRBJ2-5,CASSPYGLAGLQETQYF,TGTGCCAGCAGCCCCTACGGACTAGCGGGGCTCCAAGAGACCCAGTACTTC
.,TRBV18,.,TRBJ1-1,CASSPTGTLNTEAFF,TGTGCCAGCTCACCAACCGGGACTCTGAACACTGAAGCTTTCTTT
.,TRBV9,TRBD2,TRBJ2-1,CASSRTSGALYNEQFF,TGTGCCAGCAGTCGGACTAGCGGAGCCCTCTACAATGAGCAGTTCTTC
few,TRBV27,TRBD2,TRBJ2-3,CASSPRTSGIRRYTDTQYF,TGTGCCAGCAGTCCGAGGACTAGCGGGATCAGGCGTTATACAGATACGCAGTATTTT
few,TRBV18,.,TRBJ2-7,CASTKGRGSYEQYF,TGTGCCAGCACCAAAGGAAGGGGCTCCTACGAGCAGTACTTC
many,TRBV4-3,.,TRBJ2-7,CASSQDSLSYEQYF,TGCGCCAGCAGCCAAGATTCCTTGTCCTACGAGCAGTACTTC
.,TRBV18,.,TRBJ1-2,CASSPERGYGYTF,TGTGCCAGCTCACCCGAAAGGGGCTATGGCTACACCTTC
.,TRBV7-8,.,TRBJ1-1,CASSLNRGSGSAFF,TGTGCCAGCAGCTTAAATCGTGGGAGTGGTAGTGCTTTCTTT
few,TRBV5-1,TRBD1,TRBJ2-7,CASSSLPPGQGAEQYF,TGCGCCAGCAGCTCCCTACCCCCGGGACAGGGGGCAGAGCAGTACTTC
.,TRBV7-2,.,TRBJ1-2,CASSLRTGGISGYTF,TGTGCCAGCAGCTTACGAACAGGAGGGATATCTGGCTACACCTTC
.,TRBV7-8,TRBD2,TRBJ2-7,CASSPPGLANVYEQYF,TGTGCCAGCAGCCCACCGGGACTAGCGAATGTCTACGAGCAGTACTTC
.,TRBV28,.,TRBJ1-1,CASTNQGSNTEAFF,TGTGCCAGCACGAACCAGGGGTCGAACACTGAAGCTTTCTTT
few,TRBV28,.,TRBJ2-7,CASSLSSGQSGYEQYF,TGTGCCAGCAGTTTATCGAGCGGACAGTCAGGCTACGAGCAGTACTTC
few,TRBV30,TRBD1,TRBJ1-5,CAWGQGANQPQHF,TGTGCCTGGGGACAGGGGGCAAATCAGCCCCAGCATTTT
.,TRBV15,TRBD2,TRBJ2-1,CATSGYVAGLLFF,TGTGCCACCAGCGGCTATGTAGCGGGTTTGTTGTTCTTC
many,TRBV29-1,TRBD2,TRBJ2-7,CSGGGGNYEQYF,TGCAGCGGGGGCGGGGGGAACTACGAGCAGTACTTC